These 26 T cell receptor beta chains came from one sample sequenced in a study of glioma-infiltrating T cells after dendritic cell vaccination. Some clones are missing from TCRdb's copy, which holds only in-frame ones; the method was immunoSEQ multiplex PCR. The data show over 90,000 clones, about 83% seen once. Sample: blood, taken before dendritic cell vaccination. These receptors were collected from a human donor with glioblastoma.

The V and J genes are TRBV7-9 and TRBJ2-2; D is perhaps TRBD1 (5 bases). CDR3 size: 16 residues. Trimming pared 5 bases from V and 0 bases from J, leaving 13 bases between. CDR1 and CDR2 (germline): SEHNR, FQNEAQ (reference sequence). CDR3 loop: CASSADKRTNTGELFF. As DNA, the CDR3 is TGTGCCAGCAGCGCGGACAAACGGACGAACACCGGGGAGCTGTTTTTT.

This rearrangement joins TRBV6-5 to TRBJ2-3; 9 bases line up with TRBD2. The germline V gene has CDR1 MNHEY and CDR2 SVGAGI. V trimming: 0 bases; J trimming: 7 bases; junction bases outside the gene matches: 2. The CDR3 runs to 14 residues. DNA of the CDR3: TGTGCCAGCAGTTACTCGCGGGGGGGGAATACGCAGTATTTT. Translated: CASSYSRGGNTQYF.

The chain joins TRBV5-1 to TRBJ2-1, with D possibly TRBD1 on 6 matching bases. Germline-derived CDR1 and CDR2 are SGHRS and YFSETQ. V was trimmed by 0 bases and J by 5 bases, leaving 12 bases between them. CDR3 length: 15 amino acids. The CDR3 DNA is TGCGCCAGCAGCTTGGCTCCCCGGGACAACAATGAGCAGTTCTTC. It specifies CASSLAPRDNNEQFF.

V and J are TRBV5-1 and TRBJ2-5, with D possibly matching TRBD1 (5 bases). The ends were cut back, 0 bases at V and 4 bases at J, with 10 bases in the middle. The V gene's germline CDR1 is SGHRS and CDR2 YFSETQ. There are 14 residues in the CDR3. The CDR3 bases are TGCGCCAGCAGCTTGGCCAGGCAGGGAGAGACCCAGTACTTC. Translating it yields CASSLARQGETQYF.

CDR3 coding DNA: TGTGCCATCAGTGAGTCCCAGGGGCGCCCTAACTATGGCTACACCTTC. This gives the protein CAISESQGRPNYGYTF. The V and J genes are TRBV10-3 and TRBJ1-2; D is possibly TRBD1 (6 bases). The CDR3 runs to 16 residues. Germline V gene sequence: CDR1 ENHRY, CDR2 SYGVKD. V was clipped by 0 bases and J by 0 bases, with 11 bases between them.

The V and J genes are TRBV7-2 and TRBJ2-1; TRBD2 matches 10 bases. From germline, CDR1 is SGHTA and CDR2 FQGNSA. The CDR3 runs 15 residues. V trimming: 1 base; J trimming: 5 bases; junction bases outside the gene matches: 2. In DNA form, the CDR3 reads TGTGCCAGCAGCTTAGGACTAGCGGGTAACAATGAGCAGTTCTTC. This translates into CASSLGLAGNNEQFF.

The J gene is TRBJ2-7, the V gene TRBV6-5; 7 bases agree with TRBD2. Germline V gives CDR1 MNHEY, CDR2 SVGAGI. Trimming cost V 6 bases and J 2 bases; bases outside gene matches: 4. CDR3 length equals 13 residues. The CDR3 protein is CASRGGLAYEQYF. Written as DNA, the CDR3 is TGTGCCAGCAGGGGCGGACTAGCCTACGAGCAGTACTTC.

This chain links TRBV7-9 with TRBJ2-1; D remains unclear. The CDR3 sequence is 14 residues long. In germline, CDR1 is SEHNR, CDR2 FQNEAQ (reference sequence). Between the trimmed V and J ends, which lost 1 base and 6 bases, there was a span of 10 bases. The CDR3 bases are TGTGCCAGCAGCTTAGTTCCCCCCCGCAATGAGCAGTTCTTC. This encodes CASSLVPPRNEQFF.

V is TRBV5-4 and J is TRBJ2-3, with 13 bases identical to TRBD2. Trimming removed 3 bases from V and 3 bases from J; junction bases left unmatched: 4. Germline CDR1 is SGHNT and CDR2 is YYREEE (reference sequence). The CDR3 sequence is 16 residues long. CDR3 nucleotides: TGTGCCAGCAGCTCAAGGACTAGCGGGGGAACAGATACGCAGTATTTT. This gives the protein CASSSRTSGGTDTQYF.

Note on this clone: Relative to the germline gene, one junction end is altered; a read error may explain this. Other DNA sequences within the sample encode an identical CDR3. The chain employs TRBV27 and TRBJ2-7; D may be TRBD2 (5 bases). This CDR3 is built from 14 residues. Per the germline V gene, CDR1 is MNHEY and CDR2 is SMNVEV (reference sequence). CDR3 nucleotide sequence: TGTGCCAGCAGTTCTCACCGGGAACGAGGAGAGCAGTATTTC. Its protein product is CASSSHRERGEQYF.

J is TRBJ2-3 and V is TRBV19; maybe TRBD1 (5 bases). The CDR3 runs 16 residues. The V gene's germline CDR1 is LNHDA and CDR2 SQIVND (reference sequence). Deletions cut 5 bases from V and 4 bases from J, with 19 bases between. CDR3: CASSPGINLVADTQYF. In DNA form, the CDR3 reads TGTGCCAGTAGTCCAGGGATAAACTTAGTTGCAGATACGCAGTATTTT.

The chain recombines TRBV27 with TRBJ2-2; TRBD2 matches at 7 bases. CDR1 and CDR2 from the germline V gene are MNHEY and SMNVEV (reference sequence). V lost 4 bases to trimming and J lost 6 bases; unmatched junction nucleotides: 8. This CDR3 is 15 amino acids long. The CDR3 is CASSSGGRTPGELFF. CDR3 nucleotide sequence: TGTGCCAGCAGTTCAGGCGGGAGAACCCCCGGGGAGCTGTTTTTT.

The chain recombines TRBV5-6 with TRBJ2-5; D is uncertain. The CDR3 contains 14 residues. Germline V gene sequence: CDR1 SGHDT, CDR2 YYEEEE. The V end was cut by 3 bases, the J end by 1 base, with 10 bases between. DNA of the CDR3: TGTGCCAGCAGCTGGCGGATCCCCCAAGAGACCCAGTACTTC. Protein product: CASSWRIPQETQYF.

Details on this clone: This CDR3 fails to terminate in the conserved phenylalanine or tryptophan, so it likely reflects a read error. This rearrangement joins TRBV11-2 to TRBJ1-2; 7 bases match TRBD1. CDR1 is SGHAT, CDR2 FQNNGV, per germline. The CDR3 totals 14 residues. V lost 1 base to trimming and J lost 6 bases; unmatched junction nucleotides: 5. This chain's CDR3 is CASSLGGGRHGYTL. As DNA, the CDR3 is TGTGCCAGCAGCTTAGGAGGGGGCCGTCATGGCTACACCCTC.

In this sample, this clone turned up once. The chain couples TRBV6-1 to TRBJ1-2; 8 bases agree with TRBD1. The CDR3 is 14 residues long. V dropped 5 bases and J dropped 5; count of bases not matched to a gene: 7. The germline V gene encodes CDR1 MNHNS and CDR2 SASEGT. The CDR3 protein is CASSNRGSTYGYTF. Here the CDR3 DNA reads TGTGCCAGCAGTAACAGGGGGAGCACGTATGGCTACACCTTC.

The CDR3 spells CASSLTGSYNEQFF. CDR3 DNA sequence: TGTGCCAGCAGCTTGACGGGCTCCTACAATGAGCAGTTCTTC. The V and J genes are TRBV7-8 and TRBJ2-1, with unresolved D. CDR3 size: 14 residues. Germline V gene lookup returns CDR1 SGHVS and CDR2 FQNEAQ. V was pared by 3 bases and J by 0 bases, with 6 bases between.

The rearrangement links TRBV5-6 to TRBJ2-3, with TRBD1 matching 9 bases. CDR3 length: 16 residues. Trimming at V came to 3 bases and at J to 1 base, leaving 6 bases not matched to a gene. CDR1 SGHDT and CDR2 YYEEEE come from the germline V gene. As DNA, the CDR3 is TGTGCCAGCAGCTCGGGACAGGGTTGGGGCACAGATACGCAGTATTTT. Its translation is CASSSGQGWGTDTQYF.

The count of this clone is one. This chain connects TRBV7-8 to TRBJ2-1, with D possibly TRBD1 on 6 matching bases. Germline loops: CDR1 SGHVS, CDR2 FQNEAQ. This CDR3 is 14 amino acids long. V was pared by 8 bases and J by 5 bases, with 16 bases between. CDR3 region: CASSGWGHDNEQFF. The CDR3 nucleotides read TGTGCCAGCTCAGGTTGGGGGCATGACAATGAGCAGTTCTTC.

V is TRBV5-1 and J is TRBJ2-5, with 8 positions matching TRBD1. V shed 3 bases and J 1 base; nucleotides not matched to a gene: 14. The germline V gene encodes CDR1 SGHRS and CDR2 YFSETQ. This CDR3 comprises 18 residues. CDR3 region: CASSSDGPGQGSQETQYF. CDR3 DNA: TGCGCCAGCAGCTCCGACGGGCCAGGACAGGGATCCCAAGAGACCCAGTACTTC.

Note on this clone: Other nucleotide sequences in the sample specify the same CDR3. The rearrangement links TRBV5-1 to TRBJ2-7; D might be TRBD1 (5 bases). V was trimmed by 0 bases and J by 1 base, leaving 5 bases between them. The CDR3 is made up of 13 amino acids. The germline V gene has CDR1 SGHRS and CDR2 YFSETQ. The CDR3 here is CASSLAGSYEQYF. The CDR3 DNA follows: TGCGCCAGCAGCTTGGCAGGGTCCTACGAGCAGTACTTC.

The J gene is TRBJ2-1, the V gene TRBV5-1; 8 nucleotides agree with TRBD2. V lost 2 bases and J lost 6; bases outside the gene matches: 10. The CDR3 consists of 16 residues. The germline gives CDR1 SGHRS, CDR2 YFSETQ. The CDR3 nucleotides read TGCGCCAGCAGCTTAGTGGCGGGGGGTTTGTTCAATGAGCAGTTCTTC. This codes for CASSLVAGGLFNEQFF.

The gene calls are TRBV18 and TRBJ2-1; 10 bases are a match to TRBD2. Germline lookup yields CDR1 KGHSH and CDR2 LQKENI. The CDR3 covers 16 residues. J lost 10 bases, V lost 1 base, and 10 bases had no gene match. The CDR3 reads CASSPLQAGGPGEQFF. The CDR3 region has the DNA TGTGCCAGCTCACCACTTCAAGCGGGGGGGCCGGGGGAGCAGTTCTTC.

This chain uses TRBV11-2 with TRBJ2-1; the match to TRBD2 covers 8 bases. Trimming cost V 5 bases and J 7 bases; bases outside gene matches: 13. The CDR3 loop spans 16 amino acids. The germline CDR1 and CDR2 sequences are SGHAT and FQNNGV. CDR3: CASSPFGQTGGNEQFF. In DNA form, the CDR3 reads TGTGCCAGCAGCCCCTTCGGACAAACGGGGGGGAATGAGCAGTTCTTC.

In its sample, this clone was seen once. The chain links TRBV7-9 to TRBJ1-1; 10 bases agree with TRBD1. Trimming took 6 bases from V and 7 from J; bases not matched to a gene: 8. This CDR3 contains 14 residues. From germline, CDR1 is SEHNR and CDR2 FQNEAQ (reference sequence). Here the CDR3 DNA reads TGTGCCAGCAGGCCGACCGGGACAGGGGATGAAGCTTTCTTT. This codes for CASRPTGTGDEAFF.

V usage is TRBV28 and J usage is TRBJ1-2, with D perhaps TRBD1 (6 bases). Per the germline V gene, CDR1 is MDHEN and CDR2 is SYDVKM. There are 14 residues in the CDR3. V was pared by 4 bases and J by 4 bases, with 13 bases between. CDR3: CASSSPRGGYGYTF. CDR3 nucleotides: TGTGCCAGCAGTTCACCCAGGGGCGGCTATGGCTACACCTTC.

V and J are TRBV2 and TRBJ2-7; D call uncertain. The CDR3 sequence is 11 residues long. The ends were cut back, 4 bases at V and 3 bases at J, with 4 bases in the middle. Germline CDR1 is SNHLY and CDR2 is FYNNEI. The CDR3 is CASSGDYEQYF. The CDR3 DNA sequence: TGTGCCAGCAGTGGAGACTACGAGCAGTACTTC.